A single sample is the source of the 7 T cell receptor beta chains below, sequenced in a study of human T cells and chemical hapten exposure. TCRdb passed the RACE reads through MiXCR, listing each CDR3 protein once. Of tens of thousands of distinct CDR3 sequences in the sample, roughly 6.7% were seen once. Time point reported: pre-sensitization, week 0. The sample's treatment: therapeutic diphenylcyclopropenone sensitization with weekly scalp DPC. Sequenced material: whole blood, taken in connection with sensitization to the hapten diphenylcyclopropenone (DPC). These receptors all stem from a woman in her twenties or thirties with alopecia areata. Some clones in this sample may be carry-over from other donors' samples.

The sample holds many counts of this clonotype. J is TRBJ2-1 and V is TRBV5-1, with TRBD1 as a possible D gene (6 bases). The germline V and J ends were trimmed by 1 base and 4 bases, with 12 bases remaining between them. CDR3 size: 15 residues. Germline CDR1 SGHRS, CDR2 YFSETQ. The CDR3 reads CASSLHLDRYNEQFF. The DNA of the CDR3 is TGCGCCAGCAGCTTGCACTTGGACAGATACAATGAGCAGTTCTTC.

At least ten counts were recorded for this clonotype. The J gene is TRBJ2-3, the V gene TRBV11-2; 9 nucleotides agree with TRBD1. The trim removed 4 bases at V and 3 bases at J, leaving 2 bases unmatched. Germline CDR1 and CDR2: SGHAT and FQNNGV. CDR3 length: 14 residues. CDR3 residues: CASSYDRGTDTQYF. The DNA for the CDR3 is TGTGCCAGCAGCTACGACAGGGGGACAGATACGCAGTATTTT.

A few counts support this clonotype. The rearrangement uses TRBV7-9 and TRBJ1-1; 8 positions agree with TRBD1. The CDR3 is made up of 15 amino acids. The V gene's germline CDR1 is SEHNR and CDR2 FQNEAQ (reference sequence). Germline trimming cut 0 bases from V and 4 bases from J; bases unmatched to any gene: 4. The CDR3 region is CASSLARTGFTEAFF. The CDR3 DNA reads TGTGCCAGCAGCTTAGCCCGGACAGGGTTCACTGAAGCTTTCTTT.

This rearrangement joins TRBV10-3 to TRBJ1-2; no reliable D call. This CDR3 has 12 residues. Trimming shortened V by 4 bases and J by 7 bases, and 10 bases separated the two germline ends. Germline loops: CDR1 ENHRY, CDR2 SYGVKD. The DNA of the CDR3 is TGTGCCATCAGTGCTGGACGTAGTGGCTACACCTTC. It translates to CAISAGRSGYTF.

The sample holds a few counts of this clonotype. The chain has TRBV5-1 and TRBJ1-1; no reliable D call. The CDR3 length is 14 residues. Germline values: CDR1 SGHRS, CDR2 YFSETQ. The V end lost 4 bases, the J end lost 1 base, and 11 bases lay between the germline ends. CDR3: CASSLTPRNTEAFF. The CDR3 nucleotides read TGCGCCAGCAGCCTAACCCCAAGGAACACTGAAGCTTTCTTT.

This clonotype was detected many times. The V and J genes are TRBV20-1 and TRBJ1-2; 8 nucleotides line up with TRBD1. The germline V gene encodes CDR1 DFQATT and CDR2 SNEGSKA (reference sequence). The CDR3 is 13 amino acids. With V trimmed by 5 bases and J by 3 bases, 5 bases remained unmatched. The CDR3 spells CSAYGQGDYGYTF. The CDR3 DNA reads TGCAGTGCTTATGGACAGGGCGACTATGGCTACACCTTC.

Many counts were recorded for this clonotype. The CDR3 loop reads CASRGQKSNQPQHF. CDR3 nucleotide sequence: TGTGCCAGCCGGGGACAGAAATCTAATCAGCCCCAGCATTTT. This sequence joins TRBV2 and TRBJ1-5; TRBD1 matches at 7 bases. CDR3 size: 14 residues. J lost 4 bases, V lost 8 bases, and 8 bases had no gene match. Germline V gene data show CDR1 as SNHLY and CDR2 as FYNNEI.